This T cell receptor (beta chain) was recorded in a study of shared clonotypes between healthy human individuals. CDR1 and CDR2 from the germline V gene are SGHRS and YFSETQ. CDR3 length: 13 residues. The trim removed 5 bases at V and 0 bases at J, leaving 2 bases unmatched. This clone was recorded once. The donor cohort consisted entirely of Caucasian adults residing in Nashville, Tennessee. It was across several immunoSEQ plates that each subset's genomic DNA was evenly split. Clones were sequenced by immunoSEQ multiplex PCR, and TCRdb holds only the in-frame ones, with some missing. The profile shows about 380,000 clones, about 97% of them singletons.

Sequenced material: memory CD8+ T cells sorted from blood. The subset here: CD45RO+ cells pooled with CCR7-negative TemRA cells. The gene calls are TRBV5-1 and TRBJ2-7; 7 bases align to TRBD1. The receptor was derived from a man aged 30 to 45 in good health. CDR3 sequence (DNA): TGCGCCAGCAGGGGGGACAGCTCCTACGAGCAGTACTTC. Protein: CASRGDSSYEQYF.